These 8 T cell receptor beta chains came from one sample sequenced in a study of OX40 agonist ivuxolimab in advanced cancers. Library generation was performed with the immunoSEQ multiplex PCR assay. Drawn from immuneACCESS, this table holds only the in-frame rearrangements with V and J called that TCRdb kept. Clones are partly lost; checked studies trace under half to an unresolved V gene and leave the rest unexplained. This sample gives some 41,000 clones in total; just under 90% of them show up just once. About 5.5% of the sample goes to the ten largest clones. Here the sequenced sample was CD4+ or CD8+ T cells sorted from blood, taken in a trial of the OX40 agonist ivuxolimab. These receptors were obtained from an adult with an advanced solid tumor such as melanoma, head and neck, liver or kidney cancer.

The chain couples TRBV30 to TRBJ2-2; 8 nucleotides agree with TRBD1. Looked up from germline, CDR1 is GTSNPN and CDR2 is SVGIG (reference sequence). The CDR3 is made up of 12 amino acids. V dropped 8 bases and J dropped 5; count of bases not matched to a gene: 4. In DNA, the CDR3 is TGTGCCACTTACAGGGGGACCGGGGAGCTGTTTTTT. Translated, it gives CATYRGTGELFF. Full variable domain (missing parts from reference TRBV30 and TRBJ2-2): SQTIHQWPATLVQPVGSPLSLECTVEGTSNPNLYWYRQAAGRGLQLLFYSVGIGQISSEVPQNLSASRPQDRQFILSSKKLLLSDSGFYLCATYRGTGELFFGEGSRLTVL.

The chain links TRBV6-1 to TRBJ2-1; 8 nucleotides align to TRBD1. The CDR3 loop spans 15 amino acids. V lost 3 bases, J lost 9 bases, and 10 bases stayed unmatched. The germline gives CDR1 MNHNS, CDR2 SASEGT. The CDR3 region has the DNA TGTGCCAGCAGTGAGAGGACAGGGCTGGAGGGTGAGCAGTTCTTC. It codes for CASSERTGLEGEQFF.

The J gene is TRBJ2-3, the V gene TRBV6-4; D remains ambiguous. This CDR3 spans 15 amino acids. The V gene lost 6 bases and the J gene lost 10 bases, with 23 bases spanning the gap. Germline V CDR1 and CDR2: MRHNA, SNTAGT. CDR3 coding DNA: TGTGCCAGCAGCAGCACGGGTCTCTCTGTGTCCGCGCAGTATTTT. As protein: CASSSTGLSVSAQYF.

The V gene is TRBV4-1, the J gene TRBJ1-6; D gene ambiguous. Germline CDR1 reads MGHRA; CDR2 reads YSYEKL. V lost 4 bases to trimming and J lost 2 bases, with 15 bases between them. The CDR3 runs to 17 residues. CDR3 protein: CASSPLRLRAYNSPLHF. As DNA, the CDR3 is TGCGCCAGCAGCCCGCTCCGCCTACGAGCCTATAATTCACCCCTCCACTTT.

The CDR3 loop is CASSLGPGDTEAFF. The CDR3 region has the DNA TGTGCCAGCAGCTTAGGGCCGGGAGACACTGAAGCTTTCTTT. The chain carries TRBV11-3 and TRBJ1-1; no definite D call. CDR1 is SGHNT and CDR2 is YENEEA in the germline V gene. The CDR3 contains 14 residues. V was shortened by 1 base and J by 3 bases, with 9 bases between the two germline ends.

The chain is built from TRBV7-9 and TRBJ2-1; TRBD2 matches 9 bases. CDR3 length equals 19 residues. Germline lookup yields CDR1 SEHNR and CDR2 FQNEAQ (reference sequence). Trimming removed 5 bases from V and 0 bases from J; junction bases left unmatched: 14. The CDR3 protein is CASSLKRLADVSSYNEQFF. The CDR3 DNA reads TGTGCCAGCAGCCTAAAGAGACTAGCGGACGTGAGCTCCTACAATGAGCAGTTCTTC.

The CDR3 sequence is CASSQLAGLAKNEQFF. The CDR3 DNA follows: TGCGCCAGCAGCCAGCTGGCCGGGCTAGCCAAGAATGAGCAGTTCTTC. The chain has TRBV5-1 and TRBJ2-1; possibly TRBD2 for D (5 bases). The CDR3 totals 16 residues. With 4 bases removed from V and 7 bases from J, the gap between germline ends came to 21 bases. Germline assignment: CDR1 SGHRS and CDR2 YFSETQ.

This clone has just one count. This rearrangement joins TRBV5-1 to TRBJ2-2; D not resolved. The CDR3 is 14 residues long. Germline V gene data show CDR1 as SGHRS and CDR2 as YFSETQ. V lost 6 bases and J 1 base, leaving 10 bases between the germline ends. CDR3 nucleotides: TGCGCCAGCAAGTCGGGCCAGAACACCGGGGAGCTGTTTTTT. Protein sequence: CASKSGQNTGELFF.